This TCR beta chain was identified during a study of blood T cell repertoires in COVID-19. Study details: T cells, B-cell-depleted T cells, or PBMCs supplied cDNA or gDNA.

Per the original methods: Amplified reference gene primers provided the basis for estimating nucleated cell counts. Assay used: immunoSEQ multiplex PCR; TCRdb lists only in-frame clones, some missing. Clone size and V and J calls were adopted from that table, with D and trimming inferred from the DNA. There are about 390,000 clones in the sample; around 87% occur only once, and roughly 9.4% lies in the top ten. Trimming cost V 4 bases and J 1 base, with 11 bases left between them. This CDR3 contains 14 residues. Germline V gives CDR1 SGHDT, CDR2 YYEEEE. Two consecutive negative NP/OP PCR tests, clearance, or resolved symptoms defined Cohort 3 recovery.

The chain joins TRBV5-6 to TRBJ1-1, with a possible D match to TRBD1 (5 bases). The material sequenced was PBMCs or T cells enriched from blood (not recorded which). The clonotype originates from a woman aged 45 to 65 who had recovered from COVID-19. DNA for the CDR3: TGTGCCAGCAGCCTTATTACAGGGAACACTGAAGCTTTCTTT. Its protein is CASSLITGNTEAFF.